This TCR beta chain was identified in a study of cytomegalovirus exposure and HLA in healthy donors. Study-wide points: Across donors, most TCRs were seen rarely, yet some public ones were widespread. Through in vitro validation, a few CMV-associated chains were shown to be specific for CMV antigens.

The junction had 4 bases not matched to a gene; V was cut back by 2 bases and J by 4 bases. Looked up from germline, CDR1 is SEHNR and CDR2 is FQNEAQ (reference sequence). The CDR3 is made up of 14 amino acids. The assay was immunoSEQ multiplex PCR, and TCRdb's table has in-frame clones only and misses some. The sample holds some 170,000 clones, around nine tenths seen once. Concerning this clone itself: What it binds is unknown.

The specimen sequenced was PBMCs. The chain links TRBV7-9 to TRBJ1-2; 7 nucleotides agree with TRBD1. The receptor was derived from a woman aged 25 to 39 in good health and CMV-seronegative. DNA of the CDR3: TGTGCCAGCAGCTTACCTGGGACAGCCTATGGCTACACCTTC. Its protein is CASSLPGTAYGYTF.